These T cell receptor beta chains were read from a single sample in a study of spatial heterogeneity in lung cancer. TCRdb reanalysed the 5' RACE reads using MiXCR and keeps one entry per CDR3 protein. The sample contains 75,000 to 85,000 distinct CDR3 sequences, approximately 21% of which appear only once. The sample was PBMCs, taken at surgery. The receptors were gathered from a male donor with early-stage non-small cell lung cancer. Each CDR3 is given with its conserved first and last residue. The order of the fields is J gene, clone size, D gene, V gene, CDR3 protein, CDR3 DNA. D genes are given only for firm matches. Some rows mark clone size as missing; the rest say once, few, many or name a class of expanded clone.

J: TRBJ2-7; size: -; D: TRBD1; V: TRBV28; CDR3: CASSLRSGGPYEQYF; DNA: TGTGCCAGCAGTTTAAGGTCAGGGGGTCCCTACGAGCAGTACTTC
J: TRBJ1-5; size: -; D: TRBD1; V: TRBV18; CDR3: CASSPAGQGSQPQHF; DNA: TGTGCCAGCTCACCCGCCGGACAGGGCTCTCAGCCCCAGCATTTT
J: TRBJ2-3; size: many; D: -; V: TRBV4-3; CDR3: CASSQEYGSTDTQYF; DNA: TGCGCCAGCAGCCAAGAGTACGGAAGCACAGATACGCAGTATTTT
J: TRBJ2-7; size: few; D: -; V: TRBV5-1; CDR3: CASSKNSGVYEQYF; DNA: TGCGCCAGCAGCAAGAACTCTGGGGTCTACGAGCAGTACTTC
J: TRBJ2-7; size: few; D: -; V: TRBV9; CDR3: CASSVGLGQNYEQYF; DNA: TGTGCCAGCAGCGTGGGGCTAGGACAAAACTACGAGCAGTACTTC
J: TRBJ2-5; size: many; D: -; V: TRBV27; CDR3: CASSLRLLGQETQYF; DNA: TGTGCCAGCAGTCTCCGCCTTCTGGGGCAAGAGACCCAGTACTTC
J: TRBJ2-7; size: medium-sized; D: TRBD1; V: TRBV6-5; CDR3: CASSLGTGAYEQYF; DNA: TGTGCCAGCAGTTTGGGGACAGGGGCCTACGAGCAGTACTTC
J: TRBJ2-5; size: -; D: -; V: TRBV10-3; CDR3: CAISDRSETQYF; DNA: TGTGCCATCAGTGACAGGTCCGAGACCCAGTACTTC
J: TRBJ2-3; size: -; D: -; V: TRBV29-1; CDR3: CSVDLRGTDTQYF; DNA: TGCAGCGTTGATCTTAGGGGCACAGATACGCAGTATTTT
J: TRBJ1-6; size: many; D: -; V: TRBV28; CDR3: CASSSPVGQGGIALHF; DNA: TGTGCCAGCAGCTCTCCGGTGGGACAAGGGGGAATCGCCCTCCACTTT
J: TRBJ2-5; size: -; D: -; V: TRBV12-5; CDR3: CASGPSGEETQYF; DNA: TGTGCTAGTGGACCTTCAGGGGAGGAGACCCAGTACTTC
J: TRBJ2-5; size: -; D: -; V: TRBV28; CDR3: CASRGPGRDQYF; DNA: TGTGCCAGCAGGGGGCCAGGGAGAGACCAGTACTTC
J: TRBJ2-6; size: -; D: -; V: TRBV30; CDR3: CAWRPPSGSGVNVLTF; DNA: TGTGCCTGGAGACCCCCTTCCGGATCTGGGGTCAACGTCCTGACTTTC
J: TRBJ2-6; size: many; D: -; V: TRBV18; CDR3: CASSPPWATGANVLTF; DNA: TGTGCCAGCTCACCTCCTTGGGCTACTGGGGCCAACGTCCTGACTTTC
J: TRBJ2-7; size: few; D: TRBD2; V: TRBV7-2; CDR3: CASSPRTSGSMYEQYF; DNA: TGTGCCAGCAGCCCACGGACTAGCGGGAGTATGTACGAGCAGTACTTC
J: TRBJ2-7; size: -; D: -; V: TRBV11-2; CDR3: CASSLDLSPGRPYEQYF; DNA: TGTGCCAGCAGCTTAGATCTAAGCCCCGGGAGACCCTACGAGCAGTACTTC
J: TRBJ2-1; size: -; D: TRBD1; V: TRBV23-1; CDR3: CASSQRDRAYNEQFF; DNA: TGCGCCAGCAGTCAGAGGGACAGGGCCTACAATGAGCAGTTCTTC
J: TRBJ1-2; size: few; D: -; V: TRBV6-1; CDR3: CASSARENYGYTF; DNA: TGTGCCAGCAGTGCCAGGGAAAACTATGGCTACACCTTC
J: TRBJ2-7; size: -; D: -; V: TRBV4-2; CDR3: CASSQETAGAGASGEQYF; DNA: TGTGCCAGCAGCCAAGAAACGGCGGGCGCGGGGGCCTCGGGCGAGCAGTACTTC
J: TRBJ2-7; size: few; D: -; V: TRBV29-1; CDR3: CSVMRMASVDEQYF; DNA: TGCAGCGTTATGAGAATGGCTAGCGTAGACGAGCAGTACTTC
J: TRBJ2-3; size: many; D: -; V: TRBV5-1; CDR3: CASSLALTGVADTQYF; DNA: TGCGCCAGCAGCTTGGCCTTAACGGGAGTTGCGGATACGCAGTATTTT
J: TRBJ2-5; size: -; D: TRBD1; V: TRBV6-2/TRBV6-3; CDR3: CASRLTPDRAGTQYF; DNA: TGTGCCAGCAGACTAACCCCGGACAGGGCCGGGACCCAGTACTTC
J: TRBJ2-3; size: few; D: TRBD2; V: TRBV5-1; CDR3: CASSIAGTDTQYF; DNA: TGCGCCAGCAGCATAGCGGGGACAGATACGCAGTATTTT
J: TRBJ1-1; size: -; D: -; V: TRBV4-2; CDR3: CASSQGEGRPNTEAFF; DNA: TGTGCCAGCAGCCAAGGGGAGGGGAGGCCTAACACTGAAGCTTTCTTT
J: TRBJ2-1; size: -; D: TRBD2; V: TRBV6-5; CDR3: CASSYIAGVSEQFF; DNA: TGTGCCAGCAGTTACATAGCGGGAGTGTCTGAGCAGTTCTTC
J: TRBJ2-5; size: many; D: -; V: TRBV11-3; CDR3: CASSLRPGARETQYF; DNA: TGTGCCAGCAGCTTGCGCCCTGGGGCAAGAGAGACCCAGTACTTC
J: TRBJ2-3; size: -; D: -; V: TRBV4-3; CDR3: CASSPAVGDTQYF; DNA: TGCGCCAGCAGCCCCGCGGTGGGAGATACGCAGTATTTT
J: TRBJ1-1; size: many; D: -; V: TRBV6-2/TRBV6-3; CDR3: CASSSPGMNTEAFF; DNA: TGTGCCAGCAGTTCACCAGGAATGAACACTGAAGCTTTCTTT
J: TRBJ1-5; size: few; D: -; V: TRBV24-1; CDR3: CATSDRPDQAQHF; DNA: TGTGCCACCAGTGATCGGCCAGATCAGGCCCAGCATTTT
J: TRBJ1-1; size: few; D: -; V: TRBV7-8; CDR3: CASSLALGDTEAFF; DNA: TGTGCCAGCAGCTTAGCGCTGGGGGACACTGAAGCTTTCTTT
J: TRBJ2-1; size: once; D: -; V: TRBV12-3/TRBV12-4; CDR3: CASARTRPEQFF; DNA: TGTGCCAGCGCTAGGACGCGTCCAGAGCAGTTCTTC
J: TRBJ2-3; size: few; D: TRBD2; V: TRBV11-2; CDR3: CASSLAGGPRDTQYF; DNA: TGTGCCAGCAGCTTAGCGGGGGGGCCAAGAGATACGCAGTATTTT
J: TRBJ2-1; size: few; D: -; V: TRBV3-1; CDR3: CASSQRGAGEQFF; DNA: TGTGCCAGCAGCCAAAGAGGGGCAGGTGAGCAGTTCTTC
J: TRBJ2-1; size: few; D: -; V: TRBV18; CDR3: CASSPALVILGNEQFF; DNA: TGTGCCAGCTCACCTGCTCTGGTGATCCTCGGTAATGAGCAGTTCTTC
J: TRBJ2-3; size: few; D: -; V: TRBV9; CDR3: CASSVVETDTQYF; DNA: TGTGCCAGCAGCGTAGTCGAAACAGATACGCAGTATTTT
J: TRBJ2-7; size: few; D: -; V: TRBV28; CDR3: CASATGFYEQYF; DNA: TGTGCCAGTGCTACGGGGTTCTACGAGCAGTACTTC
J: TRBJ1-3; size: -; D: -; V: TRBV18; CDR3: CASSPGDISGNTIYF; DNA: TGTGCCAGCTCACCGGGGGACATCTCTGGAAACACCATATATTTT
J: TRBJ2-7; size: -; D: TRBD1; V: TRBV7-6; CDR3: CASSLPTGVEQYF; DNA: TGTGCCAGCAGCTTACCCACAGGGGTTGAGCAGTACTTC
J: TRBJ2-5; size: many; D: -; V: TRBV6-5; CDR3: CASSSPMVEETQYF; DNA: TGTGCCAGCAGTTCCCCGATGGTGGAGGAGACCCAGTACTTC
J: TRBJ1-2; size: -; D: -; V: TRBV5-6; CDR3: CASSSQARGRRDGYTF; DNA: TGTGCCAGCAGCTCTCAAGCCAGGGGAAGGAGAGATGGCTACACCTTC